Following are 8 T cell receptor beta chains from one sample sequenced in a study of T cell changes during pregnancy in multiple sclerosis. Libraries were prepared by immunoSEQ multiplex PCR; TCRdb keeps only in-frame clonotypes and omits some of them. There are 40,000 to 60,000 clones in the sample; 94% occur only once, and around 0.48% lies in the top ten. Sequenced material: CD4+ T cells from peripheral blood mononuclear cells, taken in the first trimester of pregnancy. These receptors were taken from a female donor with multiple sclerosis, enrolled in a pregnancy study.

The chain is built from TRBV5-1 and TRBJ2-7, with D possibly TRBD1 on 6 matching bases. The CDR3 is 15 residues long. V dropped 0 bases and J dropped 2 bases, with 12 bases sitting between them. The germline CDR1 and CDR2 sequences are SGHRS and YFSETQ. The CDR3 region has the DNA TGCGCCAGCAGCTTGGCCCCCGGACAGACCTACGAGCAGTACTTC. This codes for CASSLAPGQTYEQYF.

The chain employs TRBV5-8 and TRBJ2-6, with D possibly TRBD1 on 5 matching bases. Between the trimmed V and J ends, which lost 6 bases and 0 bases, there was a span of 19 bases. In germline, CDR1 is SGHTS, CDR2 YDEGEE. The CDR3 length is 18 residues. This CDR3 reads CASTVGRSKLSGANVLTF. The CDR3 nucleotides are TGTGCCAGCACTGTGGGGCGTTCTAAGCTCTCTGGGGCCAACGTCCTGACTTTC.

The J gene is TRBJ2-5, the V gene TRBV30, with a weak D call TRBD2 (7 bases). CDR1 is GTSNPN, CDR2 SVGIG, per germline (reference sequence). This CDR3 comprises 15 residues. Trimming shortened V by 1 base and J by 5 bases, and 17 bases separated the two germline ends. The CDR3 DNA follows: TGTGCCTGGAGTGCCAGGCTCGGGGGGCGCGAGACCCAGTACTTC. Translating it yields CAWSARLGGRETQYF.

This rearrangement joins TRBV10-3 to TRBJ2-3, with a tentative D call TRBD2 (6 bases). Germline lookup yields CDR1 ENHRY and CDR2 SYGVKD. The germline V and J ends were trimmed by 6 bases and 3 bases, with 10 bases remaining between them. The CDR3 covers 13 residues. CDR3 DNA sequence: TGTGCCATCAGCGTTGCGGGGACAGATACGCAGTATTTT. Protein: CAISVAGTDTQYF.

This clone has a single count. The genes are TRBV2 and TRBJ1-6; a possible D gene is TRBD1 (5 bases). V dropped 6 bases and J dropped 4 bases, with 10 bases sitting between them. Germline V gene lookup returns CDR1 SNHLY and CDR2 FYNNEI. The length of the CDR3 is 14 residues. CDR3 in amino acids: CASSLTAYNSPLHF. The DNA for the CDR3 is TGTGCCAGCAGCCTGACAGCGTATAATTCACCCCTCCACTTT.

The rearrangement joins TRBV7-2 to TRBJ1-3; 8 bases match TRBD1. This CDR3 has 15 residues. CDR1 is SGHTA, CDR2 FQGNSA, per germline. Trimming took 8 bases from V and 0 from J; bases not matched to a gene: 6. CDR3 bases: TGTGCCAGCGGCCAACAGGGGGGCTCTGGAAACACCATATATTTT. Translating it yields CASGQQGGSGNTIYF.

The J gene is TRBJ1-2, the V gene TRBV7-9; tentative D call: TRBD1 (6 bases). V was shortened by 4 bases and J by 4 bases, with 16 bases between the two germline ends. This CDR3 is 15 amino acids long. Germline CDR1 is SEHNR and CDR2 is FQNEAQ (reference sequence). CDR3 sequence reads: CASSSVGGRLYGYTF. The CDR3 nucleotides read TGTGCCAGCAGCTCGGTCGGGGGGCGACTCTATGGCTACACCTTC.

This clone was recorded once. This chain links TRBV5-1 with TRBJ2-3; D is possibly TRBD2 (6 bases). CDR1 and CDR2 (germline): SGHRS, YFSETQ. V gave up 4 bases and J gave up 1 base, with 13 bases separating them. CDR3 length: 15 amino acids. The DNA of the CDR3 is TGCGCCAGCAGCGCCGGGACGGGAGGCACAGATACGCAGTATTTT. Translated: CASSAGTGGTDTQYF.